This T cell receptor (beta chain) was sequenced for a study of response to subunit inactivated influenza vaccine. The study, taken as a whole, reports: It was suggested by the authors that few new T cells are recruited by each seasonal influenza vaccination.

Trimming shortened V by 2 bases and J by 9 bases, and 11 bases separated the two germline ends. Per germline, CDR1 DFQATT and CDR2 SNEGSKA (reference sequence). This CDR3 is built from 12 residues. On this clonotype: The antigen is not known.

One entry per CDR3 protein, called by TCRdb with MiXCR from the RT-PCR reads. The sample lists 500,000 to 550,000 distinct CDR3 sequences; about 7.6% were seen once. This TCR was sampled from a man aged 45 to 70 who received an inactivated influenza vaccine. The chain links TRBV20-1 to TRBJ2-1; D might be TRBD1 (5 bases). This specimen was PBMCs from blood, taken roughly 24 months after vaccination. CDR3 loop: CSARRQGGEQFF. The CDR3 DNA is TGCAGTGCTAGAAGGCAGGGCGGTGAGCAGTTCTTC.